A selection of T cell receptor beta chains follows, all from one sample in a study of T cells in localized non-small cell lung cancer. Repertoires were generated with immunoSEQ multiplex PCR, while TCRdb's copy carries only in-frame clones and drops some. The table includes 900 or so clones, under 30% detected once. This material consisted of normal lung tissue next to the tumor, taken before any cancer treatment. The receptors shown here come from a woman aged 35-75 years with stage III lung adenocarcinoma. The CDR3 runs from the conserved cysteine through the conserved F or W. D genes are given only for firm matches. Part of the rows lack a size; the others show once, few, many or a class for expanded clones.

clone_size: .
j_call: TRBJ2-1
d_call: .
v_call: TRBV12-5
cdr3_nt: TGTGCTAGTGCCAAAAATGGACAACTCGGAAATGAGCAGTTCTTC
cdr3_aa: CASAKNGQLGNEQFF

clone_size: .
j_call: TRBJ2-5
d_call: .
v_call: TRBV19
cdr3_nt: TGTGCCAGTAGTACCGACCGAGGTCTGGAGACCCAGTACTTC
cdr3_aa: CASSTDRGLETQYF

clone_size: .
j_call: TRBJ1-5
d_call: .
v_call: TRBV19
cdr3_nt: TGTGCCAGTAATTCGATCGACGGGGCGAACAATCAGCCCCAGCATTTT
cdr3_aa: CASNSIDGANNQPQHF

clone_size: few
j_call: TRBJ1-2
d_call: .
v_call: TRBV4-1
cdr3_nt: TGCGCCAGCAGCCAAATCGGGGGTCGTGGCAGGGACTATGGCTACACCTTC
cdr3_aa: CASSQIGGRGRDYGYTF

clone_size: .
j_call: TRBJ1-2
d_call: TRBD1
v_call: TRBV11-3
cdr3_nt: TGTGCCAGCAGCCCGTCCCGGGACAGGGGAGGTGGCTACACCTTC
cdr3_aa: CASSPSRDRGGGYTF

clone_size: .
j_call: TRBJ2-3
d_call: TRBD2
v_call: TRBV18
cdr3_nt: TGTGCCAGCTCACCTTTCCTAGCGGAGACTACCGGGGATACGCAGTATTTT
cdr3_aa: CASSPFLAETTGDTQYF

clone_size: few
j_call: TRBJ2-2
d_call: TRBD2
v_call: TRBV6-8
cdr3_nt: TGTGCCAGCAGTTGGCTAGCGGGGGCCGCGAGTTACACCGGGGAGCTGTTTTTT
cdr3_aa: CASSWLAGAASYTGELFF

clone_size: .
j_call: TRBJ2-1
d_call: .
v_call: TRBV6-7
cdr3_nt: TGTGCCAGCAGCGGCGTCCGTGAGCAGTTCTTC
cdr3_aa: CASSGVREQFF

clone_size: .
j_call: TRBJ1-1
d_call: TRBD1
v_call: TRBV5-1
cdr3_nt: TGCGCCAGCAGCTTGGGACAGGGGGCGAACACTGAAGCTTTCTTT
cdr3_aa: CASSLGQGANTEAFF

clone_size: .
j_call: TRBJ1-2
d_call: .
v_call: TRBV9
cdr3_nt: TGTGCCAGCAGTGAATCGGCCATCTCTAACTATGGCTACACCTTC
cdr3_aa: CASSESAISNYGYTF